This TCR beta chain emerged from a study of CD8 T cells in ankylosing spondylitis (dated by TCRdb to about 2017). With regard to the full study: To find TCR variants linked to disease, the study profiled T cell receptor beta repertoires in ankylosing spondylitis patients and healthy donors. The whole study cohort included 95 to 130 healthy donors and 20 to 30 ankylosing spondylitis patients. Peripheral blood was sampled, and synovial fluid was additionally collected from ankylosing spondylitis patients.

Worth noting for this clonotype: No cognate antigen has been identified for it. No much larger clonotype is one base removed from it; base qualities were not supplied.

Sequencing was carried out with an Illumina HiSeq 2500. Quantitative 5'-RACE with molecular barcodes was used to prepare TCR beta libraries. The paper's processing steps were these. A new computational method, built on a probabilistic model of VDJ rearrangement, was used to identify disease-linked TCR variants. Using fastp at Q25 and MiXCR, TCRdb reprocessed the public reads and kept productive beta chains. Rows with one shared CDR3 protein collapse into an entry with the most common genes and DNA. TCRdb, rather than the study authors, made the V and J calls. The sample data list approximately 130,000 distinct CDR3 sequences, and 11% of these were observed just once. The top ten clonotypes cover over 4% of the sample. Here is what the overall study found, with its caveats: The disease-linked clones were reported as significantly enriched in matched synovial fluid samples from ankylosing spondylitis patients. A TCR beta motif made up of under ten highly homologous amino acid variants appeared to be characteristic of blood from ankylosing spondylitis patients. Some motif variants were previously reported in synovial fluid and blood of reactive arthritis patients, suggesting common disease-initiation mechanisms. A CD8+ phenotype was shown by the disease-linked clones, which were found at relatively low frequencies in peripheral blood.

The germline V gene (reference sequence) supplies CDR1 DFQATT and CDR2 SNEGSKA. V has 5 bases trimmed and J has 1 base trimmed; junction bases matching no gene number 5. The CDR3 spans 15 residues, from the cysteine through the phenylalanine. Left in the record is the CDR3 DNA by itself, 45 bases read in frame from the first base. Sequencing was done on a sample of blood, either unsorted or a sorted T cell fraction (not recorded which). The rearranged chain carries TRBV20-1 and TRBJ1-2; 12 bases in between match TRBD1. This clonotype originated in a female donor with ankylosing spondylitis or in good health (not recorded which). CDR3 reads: CSAGGQGAGNYGYTF. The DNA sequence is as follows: TGCAGTGCTGGGGGACAGGGGGCCGGTAACTATGGCTACACCTTC.